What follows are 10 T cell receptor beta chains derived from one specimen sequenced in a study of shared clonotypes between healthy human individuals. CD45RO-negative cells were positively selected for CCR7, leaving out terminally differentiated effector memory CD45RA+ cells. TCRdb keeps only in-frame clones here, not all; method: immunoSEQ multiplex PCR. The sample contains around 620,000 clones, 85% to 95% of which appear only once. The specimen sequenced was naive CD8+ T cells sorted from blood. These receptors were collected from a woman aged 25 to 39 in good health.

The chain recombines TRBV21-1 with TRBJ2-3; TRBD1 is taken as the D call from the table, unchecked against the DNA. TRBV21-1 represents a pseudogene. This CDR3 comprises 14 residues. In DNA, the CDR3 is TGTGCCAGCAGCGCACAGGGGAACACAGATACGCAGTATTTT. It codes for CASSAQGNTDTQYF.

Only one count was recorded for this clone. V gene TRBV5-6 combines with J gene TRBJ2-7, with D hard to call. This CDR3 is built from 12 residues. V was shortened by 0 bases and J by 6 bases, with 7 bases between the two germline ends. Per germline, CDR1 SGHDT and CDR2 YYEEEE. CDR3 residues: CASSLADTEQYF. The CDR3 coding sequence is TGTGCCAGCAGCTTGGCCGATACCGAGCAGTACTTC.

Here the CDR3 DNA reads TGTGCCTGGAGTGTACTAGCGGGCCGCTACAATGAGCAGTTCTTC. Its protein is CAWSVLAGRYNEQFF. The chain uses TRBV30 and TRBJ2-1, with 9 bases fitting TRBD2. The J segment lost 3 bases and the V segment lost 0 bases, leaving 3 bases of the junction unmatched. The CDR3 has 15 amino acids. Looked up from germline, CDR1 is GTSNPN and CDR2 is SVGIG (reference sequence).

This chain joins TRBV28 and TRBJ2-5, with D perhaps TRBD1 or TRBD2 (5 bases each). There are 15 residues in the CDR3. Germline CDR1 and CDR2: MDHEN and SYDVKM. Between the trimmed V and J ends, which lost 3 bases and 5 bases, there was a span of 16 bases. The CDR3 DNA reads TGTGCCAGCAGTTTGGAGGACACTTCAGGGGAGACCCAGTACTTC. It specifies CASSLEDTSGETQYF.

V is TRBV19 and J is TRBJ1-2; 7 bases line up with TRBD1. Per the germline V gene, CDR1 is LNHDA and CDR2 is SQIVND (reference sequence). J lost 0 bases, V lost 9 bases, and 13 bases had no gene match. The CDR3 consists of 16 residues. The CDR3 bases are TGTGCCAGCCTGGGCGCGACAGGGCGGGCTAACTATGGCTACACCTTC. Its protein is CASLGATGRANYGYTF.

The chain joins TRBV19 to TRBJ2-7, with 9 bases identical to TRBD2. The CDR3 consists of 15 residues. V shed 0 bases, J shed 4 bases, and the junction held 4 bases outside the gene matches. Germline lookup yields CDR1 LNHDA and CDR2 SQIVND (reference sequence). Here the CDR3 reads CASSIDLSGSYEQYF. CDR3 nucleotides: TGTGCCAGTAGTATAGATCTTAGCGGGAGTTACGAGCAGTACTTC.

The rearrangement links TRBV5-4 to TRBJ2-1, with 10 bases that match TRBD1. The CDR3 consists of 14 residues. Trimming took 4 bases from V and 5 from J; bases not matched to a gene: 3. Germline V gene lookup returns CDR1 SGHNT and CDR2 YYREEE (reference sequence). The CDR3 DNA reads TGTGCCAGCAGCCCCGACAGGGGGCACAATGAGCAGTTCTTC. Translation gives CASSPDRGHNEQFF. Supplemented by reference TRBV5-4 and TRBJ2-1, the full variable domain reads ETGVTQSPTHLIKTRGQQVTLRCSSQSGHNTVSWYQQALGQGPQFIFQYYREEENGRGNFPPRFSGLQFPNYSSELNVNALELDDSALYLCASSPDRGHNEQFFGPGTRLTVL.

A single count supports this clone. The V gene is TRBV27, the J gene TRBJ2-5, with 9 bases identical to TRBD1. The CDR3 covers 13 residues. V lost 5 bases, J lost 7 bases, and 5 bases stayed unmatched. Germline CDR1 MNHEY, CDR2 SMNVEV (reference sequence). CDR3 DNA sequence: TGTGCCAGCAGTGACCAGACAGGGGGGACCCAGTACTTC. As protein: CASSDQTGGTQYF.

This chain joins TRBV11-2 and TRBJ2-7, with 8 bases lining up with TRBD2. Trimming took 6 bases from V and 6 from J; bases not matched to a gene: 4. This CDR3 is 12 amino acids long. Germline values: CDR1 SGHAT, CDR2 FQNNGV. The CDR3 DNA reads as TGTGCCAGCAGTCCCGGGGGGGTCGAGCAGTACTTC. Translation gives CASSPGGVEQYF.

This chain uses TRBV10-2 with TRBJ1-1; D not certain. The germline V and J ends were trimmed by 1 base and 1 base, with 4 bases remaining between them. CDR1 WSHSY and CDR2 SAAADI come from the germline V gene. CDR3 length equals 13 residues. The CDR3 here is CASSEFRNTEAFF. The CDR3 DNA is TGCGCCAGCAGTGAGTTTAGGAACACTGAAGCTTTCTTT.